The rows below give T cell receptor beta chains drawn from one sample of a study of T cells in localized non-small cell lung cancer. Clones were sequenced by immunoSEQ multiplex PCR, and TCRdb holds only the in-frame ones, with some missing. Among about 22,000 clones listed, approximately 84% were seen once. Here the sequenced sample was peripheral blood, taken before any cancer treatment. The receptors were sampled from a man aged 35 to 70 with stage I lung adenocarcinoma. Each CDR3 is given with its conserved first and last residue. The order of the fields is clone size, V gene, D gene, J gene, CDR3 protein, CDR3 DNA. A D gene is named only where the DNA matches it firmly. A row's size may be missing; if present it is once, few, many or a size class.

few	TRBV5-4	.	TRBJ2-5	CASSPKTGTRQETQYF	TGTGCCAGCAGCCCAAAGACCGGGACACGTCAAGAGACCCAGTACTTC
.	TRBV29-1	TRBD1	TRBJ2-2	CSVGQGANGELFF	TGCAGCGTAGGACAGGGGGCTAATGGGGAGCTGTTTTTT
.	TRBV12-2	.	TRBJ2-1	CASRDIVKLGRISSYNEQFF	TGTGCAAGTCGCGATATCGTCAAGTTGGGGCGGATAAGCTCCTACAATGAGCAGTTCTTC
.	TRBV27	TRBD2	TRBJ2-7	CASSFASGRAVDEQYF	TGTGCCAGCAGTTTCGCTAGCGGGAGGGCCGTCGACGAGCAGTACTTC
.	TRBV5-1	TRBD1	TRBJ2-3	CASRELQGYRATDTQYF	TGCGCCAGCAGGGAATTACAGGGGTACAGAGCCACAGATACGCAGTATTTT
.	TRBV28	.	TRBJ1-2	CASSLFLIPEEDGYTF	TGTGCCAGCAGTTTATTTCTCATACCGGAGGAGGATGGCTACACCTTC
.	TRBV20-1	.	TRBJ1-2	CSANGGDGYTF	TGTAGTGCTAATGGGGGGGATGGCTACACCTTC
.	TRBV7-2	TRBD2	TRBJ2-3	CASLEEGLAGALLTDTQYF	TGTGCCAGCTTAGAAGAGGGACTAGCGGGGGCCCTCCTCACAGATACGCAGTATTTT
.	TRBV28	.	TRBJ1-1	CASSLVESNTEAFF	TGTGCCAGCAGTTTGGTGGAATCCAACACTGAAGCTTTCTTT
.	TRBV9	.	TRBJ2-2	CASSGGHNTGELFF	TGTGCCAGCAGCGGTGGACACAACACCGGGGAGCTGTTTTTT
few	TRBV6-5	.	TRBJ1-1	CASSYLYGQLDTEAFF	TGTGCCAGCAGTTATCTTTATGGACAGCTTGACACTGAAGCTTTCTTT
.	TRBV7-2	.	TRBJ2-2	CASTLGWTTGGELFF	TGTGCCAGCACCTTGGGCTGGACGACAGGCGGGGAGCTGTTTTTT
.	TRBV5-1	TRBD2	TRBJ2-1	CASSYGTSLSNEQFF	TGCGCCAGCAGCTACGGGACTAGCCTTTCCAATGAGCAGTTCTTC
.	TRBV28	.	TRBJ2-5	CASSRLALQGKETQYF	TGTGCCAGCAGTCGGCTAGCCCTCCAAGGGAAAGAGACCCAGTACTTC
.	TRBV18	.	TRBJ2-1	CASSQFPRVEQFF	TGTGCCAGCTCACAGTTCCCGAGGGTTGAGCAGTTCTTC
few	TRBV10-3	TRBD2	TRBJ2-5	CAINRGLAGEETQYF	TGTGCCATCAATCGTGGACTAGCGGGAGAAGAGACCCAGTACTTC
once	TRBV5-8	TRBD1	TRBJ1-3	CASSVYRGSGNTIYF	TGTGCCAGCAGCGTCTACAGGGGCTCTGGAAACACCATATATTTT
.	TRBV4-1	.	TRBJ1-4	CASSPRTLLAANEKLFF	TGCGCCAGCAGCCCACGGACACTACTTGCAGCTAATGAAAAACTGTTTTTT
.	TRBV6-1	.	TRBJ1-2	CASSEANYGYTF	TGTGCCAGCAGTGAAGCAAACTATGGCTACACCTTC
few	TRBV6-5	.	TRBJ1-6	CASSSPGGGNSPLHF	TGTGCCAGCAGTTCTCCCGGGGGGGGTAATTCACCCCTCCACTTT
.	TRBV12-5	.	TRBJ2-3	CASGLGAAQGTQYF	TGTGCTAGTGGTTTGGGGGCGGCCCAGGGGACGCAGTATTTT
.	TRBV4-1	.	TRBJ2-4	CASSHRQGREAKNIQYF	TGCGCCAGCAGCCACCGACAGGGGCGGGAGGCCAAAAACATTCAGTACTTC